This is a list of T cell receptor beta chains from one sample in a study of blood T cell repertoires in COVID-19. Generated by immunoSEQ multiplex PCR, the TCRdb table keeps only in-frame clones and is missing some. The sample comprises roughly 100,000 clones, roughly nine tenths of which are singletons, and 1.8% rests with the top ten. Sample: peripheral blood. These receptors all stem from a human donor with active COVID-19. The donor label of this sample is uncertain. The CDR3 runs from the conserved cysteine through the conserved F or W. The D gene is left open where the match is weak. Size is stated for part of the rows, as once, few or many counts, or as a class when the clone is expanded.

TRBJ2-5,.,.,TRBV7-2,TGTGCCAGCAGCTTAGGGTCTAGCAGAGAGACCCAGTACTTC,CASSLGSSRETQYF
TRBJ2-7,.,TRBD1,TRBV28,TGTGCCAGCAGTTATGACAGGGGCCACGAGCAGTACTTC,CASSYDRGHEQYF
TRBJ2-7,.,TRBD1,TRBV6-5,TGTGCCAGCAAGCCCGGGACAGGGTCCTACGAGCAGTACTTC,CASKPGTGSYEQYF
TRBJ2-3,.,TRBD2,TRBV11-3,TGTGCCAGCAGCCTAGTAGCGGGGGGGCGAGGAGATACGCAGTATTTT,CASSLVAGGRGDTQYF
TRBJ2-7,.,TRBD1,TRBV4-2,TGTGCCAGCAGCCTAATCCGGGACAGTTCCTACGAGCAGTACTTC,CASSLIRDSSYEQYF
TRBJ2-7,.,TRBD1,TRBV4-1,TGCGCCAGCAGCCAAATAGACAGGGTCCACGAGCAGTACTTC,CASSQIDRVHEQYF
TRBJ1-1,.,.,TRBV10-1,TGCGCCAGCAGTGCGGGAGGAGGGCAGGCTTTCTTT,CASSAGGGQAFF
TRBJ2-1,.,TRBD1,TRBV5-1,TGCGCCAGCAGCTTGGTAATAGGACAGGGGGGTAATGAGCAGTTCTTC,CASSLVIGQGGNEQFF
TRBJ2-7,few,.,TRBV19,TGTGCCAGTAGTCCGGATCCAGGGTATGGGGCCTACGAGCAGTACTTC,CASSPDPGYGAYEQYF
TRBJ1-2,.,.,TRBV4-1,TGCGCCAGCAGCCCCCCAAGAGGGGGGGGAGCTAACTATGGCTACACCTTC,CASSPPRGGGANYGYTF
TRBJ2-7,.,.,TRBV19,TGTGCCAGTAGTATTAATGAGGTCACCACCGAGCAGTACTTC,CASSINEVTTEQYF
TRBJ1-1,.,.,TRBV18,TGTGCCAGCTCACAAATACCCCTAATCGACTCGAGGACTGAAGCTTTCTTT,CASSQIPLIDSRTEAFF
TRBJ2-1,.,TRBD2,TRBV5-1,TGCGCCAGCAGCCCCGAAGCGGGGGGGCGGCAGTTCTTC,CASSPEAGGRQFF
TRBJ2-5,.,.,TRBV19,TGTGCCAGTAGTATCGGGACGGGAGCGGAGACCCAGTACTTC,CASSIGTGAETQYF
TRBJ1-2,.,.,TRBV6-5,TGTGCCAGCGGGTACAGCCTATATGGCTACACCTTC,CASGYSLYGYTF
TRBJ1-1,.,TRBD1,TRBV27,TGTGCCAGCAGCCGTCTCGGGACAGGGGTACCGAACACTGAAGCTTTCTTT,CASSRLGTGVPNTEAFF
TRBJ1-3,.,TRBD1,TRBV12-3/TRBV12-4,TGTGCCAGCAGAGTACAGGGGGCTCGGACCATATATTTT,CASRVQGARTIYF
TRBJ1-2,.,.,TRBV19,TGTGCCAGTAGTACCCCGGGGGGGAATAATGGCTACACCTTC,CASSTPGGNNGYTF
TRBJ2-3,.,.,TRBV28,TGTGCCAGCTGCCCGAATCGGGAGACGGCGCAGTATTTT,CASCPNRETAQYF
TRBJ2-7,.,.,TRBV5-4,TGTGCCAGCAGCTTGGGACAGGGAGGCGAGCAGTACTTC,CASSLGQGGEQYF
TRBJ2-1,.,TRBD1,TRBV5-1,TGCGCCAGCAGCCCCCGCGGACAGGGGGGTTACAATGAGCAGTTCTTC,CASSPRGQGGYNEQFF
TRBJ2-2,.,.,TRBV7-9,TGTGCCAGCAGCTCATACAGGGAAAGGGACACCGGGGAGCTGTTTTTT,CASSSYRERDTGELFF
TRBJ2-7,.,.,TRBV5-1,TGCGCCAGCAGCTTGGTCACAGGGAACGAGCAGTACTTC,CASSLVTGNEQYF
TRBJ1-2,.,TRBD1,TRBV5-6,TGTGCCAGCAGCAGCCCCGGGACAGGGTATGGCTACACCTTC,CASSSPGTGYGYTF
TRBJ1-2,.,TRBD1,TRBV6-5,TGTGCCAGCAGTTCCGCGAACAGGGGTAGGGGCTACACCTTC,CASSSANRGRGYTF
TRBJ2-7,.,.,TRBV2,TGTGCCAGCAGCCTTAGCTACGAGCAGTACTTC,CASSLSYEQYF
TRBJ2-2,.,TRBD2,TRBV27,TGTGCCACCCTAGGGACTAGCGGGGGGCTGAACACCGGGGAGCTGTTTTTT,CATLGTSGGLNTGELFF
TRBJ2-1,.,.,TRBV5-1,TGCGCCAGCAGCTTCGGGGTAAATGAGCAGTTCTTC,CASSFGVNEQFF
TRBJ2-2,.,.,TRBV11-1,TGTGCCAGCAGCGTCCGGGGGGCAGGGGGCTCCGGGGAGCTGTTTTTT,CASSVRGAGGSGELFF
TRBJ1-2,.,.,TRBV15,TGTGCCACCAGCAGAGGGACAGTTGAATATGGCTACACCTTC,CATSRGTVEYGYTF
TRBJ2-7,.,.,TRBV5-1,TGCGCCAGCAGCTTGGTTCCAGGGGCCTACGAGCAGTACTTC,CASSLVPGAYEQYF
TRBJ1-4,once,.,TRBV3-1/TRBV3-2,TGTGCCAGTCAAGCGGGGGCAGGGGACCCTAATGAAAAACTGTTTTTT,CASQAGAGDPNEKLFF
TRBJ1-6,.,.,TRBV4-1,TGCGCCAGCAGCCAAGAATCAAGGGGAGGTTCACCCCTCCACTTT,CASSQESRGGSPLHF
TRBJ1-5,once,.,TRBV7-2,TGTGCCAGCAGCCCCTCAAGCGGGGCCCAGCATTTT,CASSPSSGAQHF
TRBJ2-3,once,.,TRBV21-1,TGTGCCAGCAGCGATGGGACTAGCGGGGGCAGAACAGATACGCAGTATTTT,CASSDGTSGGRTDTQYF
TRBJ2-1,once,TRBD2,TRBV5-4,TGTGCCAGCAGCCCGCCGGGACTAGCGGGGGGGCTTATAGATCGTGAGCAGTTCTTC,CASSPPGLAGGLIDREQFF
TRBJ2-7,once,.,TRBV6-5,TGTGCCAGCACCACCGGGATCTTCTCCGAGCAGTACTTC,CASTTGIFSEQYF
TRBJ2-1,.,TRBD2,TRBV7-9,TGTGCCAGCAGCTCGACTAGCGGGGGGTACAATGAGCAGTTCTTC,CASSSTSGGYNEQFF
TRBJ1-1,.,.,TRBV12-3/TRBV12-4,TGTGCCAGCAGTTTAAGCATCACTGAAGCTTTCTTT,CASSLSITEAFF
TRBJ2-2,.,.,TRBV29-1,TGCAGCATTAGACAGGGAGGAACCGGGGAGCTGTTTTTT,CSIRQGGTGELFF
TRBJ2-2,.,.,TRBV5-1,TGCGCCAGCAGCACAAGTCGCCTAGCGTGGACCGGGGAGCTGTTTTTT,CASSTSRLAWTGELFF
TRBJ1-4,.,TRBD1,TRBV5-1,TGCGCCAGCAGCTACCGACAGGGGAGGAATGAAAAACTGTTTTTT,CASSYRQGRNEKLFF
TRBJ2-4,.,TRBD1,TRBV24-1,TGTGCCACCAGTGATACAGGGGCAAACATTCAGTACTTC,CATSDTGANIQYF
TRBJ2-7,.,TRBD1,TRBV4-2,TGTGCCAGCAGCCAAGATCTAAGTTTGGGGGACAGAGATGCTTACGAGCAGTACTTC,CASSQDLSLGDRDAYEQYF
TRBJ1-2,few,.,TRBV3-1/TRBV3-2,TGTGCCAGCAGCCAAGGGGCAGAAGCCTATGGCTACACCTTC,CASSQGAEAYGYTF
TRBJ1-5,.,TRBD1,TRBV7-2,TGTGCCAGCAGCCCCTCCGGGACAGGGGCGAATCAGCCCCAGCATTTT,CASSPSGTGANQPQHF
TRBJ2-5,.,TRBD2,TRBV11-2,TGTGCCAGCAGCCCCTCCCGGGACTACCGAAAGACCCAGTACTTC,CASSPSRDYRKTQYF
TRBJ2-7,.,TRBD1,TRBV5-1,TGCGCCAGCAGCTGGAGACAGGGGGTGAAGAACGAGCAGTACTTC,CASSWRQGVKNEQYF
TRBJ2-2,.,.,TRBV7-2,TGTGCCAGCAGCGCCCGACTGAGTGGCACCGGGGAGCTGTTTTTT,CASSARLSGTGELFF
TRBJ2-2,.,TRBD1,TRBV7-9,TGTGCCAGCAGCCTAGTCAGGGGGCATGCCGGGGAGCTGTTTTTT,CASSLVRGHAGELFF
TRBJ1-3,.,.,TRBV6-2/TRBV6-3,TGTGCCAGCAGTTTGAGCTCTGGAAACACCATATATTTT,CASSLSSGNTIYF
TRBJ2-1,.,TRBD2,TRBV28,TGTGCCAGCCTCTCCTCTGCGCGGGGGGGTTACAATGAGCAGTTCTTC,CASLSSARGGYNEQFF
TRBJ2-5,.,TRBD2,TRBV10-3,TGTGCCATCAGTGAGTCGAAAGGGAGGGGACTGACACAAGAGACCCAGTACTTC,CAISESKGRGLTQETQYF
TRBJ1-1,.,TRBD1,TRBV7-6,TGTGCCAGCAAAGCATTCGGACAGGGGAACACTGAAGCTTTCTTT,CASKAFGQGNTEAFF
TRBJ2-1,.,TRBD2,TRBV6-5,TGTGCCAGCACCCGTAGCGGGGTGAGCTCCGAGCAGTTCTTC,CASTRSGVSSEQFF